This T cell receptor beta chain was sequenced in a study of T-cell memory formation after mild COVID-19. Whole-study context: Largely donor-specific sequence clusters came from two donors. The study, taken as a whole, reports: A second wave of clones peaked on day 37, and their SARS-CoV-2 specificity went unconfirmed. Later expanders leaned toward CD4+, whereas clones contracting from day 15 to 85 were balanced CD4/CD8. In pre-infection memory, a portion of responding clones appeared, which suggested that cross-reactive memory joined.

MiXCR, run by TCRdb on the 5' RACE reads, gives a single entry per CDR3 protein. The sample consists of hundreds of thousands of distinct CDR3 sequences, approximately 7.6% of them appearing once. The V segment lost 2 bases and the J segment 3 bases; nucleotides outside the gene matches: 9. The germline CDR1 and CDR2 sequences are LGHDT and YNNKEL (reference sequence). This CDR3 spans 19 amino acids. The sample holds many counts of this clonotype. Its cognate antigen is unknown. Specimen: PBMCs or a T cell subset sorted from them (not recorded which). The V call is TRBV3-1, the J call TRBJ2-3; TRBD2 matches at 15 bases. The clonotype was recovered from a man aged 18 to 30 who had mild COVID-19 (a few samples of this study predate the infection). Cell type and time point are not known. CDR3 amino acids: CASSQKGLAGGLRTDTQYF. The DNA of the CDR3 is TGTGCCAGCAGCCAAAAGGGACTAGCGGGGGGCCTTCGAACAGATACGCAGTATTTT.